Each of the 3 T cell receptor beta chains below was sequenced from the same sample in a study of prognosis after radiotherapy for stage I lung cancer. Genomic DNA provided the template from which TCR beta CDR3 was amplified by two-round multiplex PCR. Round-one PCR had primers specific to each TRBV and TRBJ gene. In TCRdb, the multiplex PCR reads were re-called with MiXCR into one record per CDR3 protein. The data contain approximately 17,000 distinct CDR3 sequences, about 40% of them singletons. Source: PBMCs, taken before or after stereotactic body radiation therapy (not recorded which). The source of these receptors is a donor at least 50 years old with non-small cell lung cancer.

This clonotype was recorded many times. CDR3: CASSLNLIETQYF. As DNA, the CDR3 is TGTGCCAGCAGCTTGAATCTTATTGAGACCCAGTACTTC. The chain uses TRBV7-9 and TRBJ2-5; D ambiguous. The CDR3 sequence is 13 residues long. In germline, CDR1 is SEHNR, CDR2 FQNEAQ (reference sequence). V shed 3 bases and J shed 5 bases, with 10 bases lying between them.

The table lists this clonotype with a few counts. A read error likely explains this, since a far larger clone differs by one base. CDR3 coding DNA: TGTGCCATCAGACGAACGCTCGGGGGTATTAGCACAGATACGCAGTATTTT. The encoded protein is CAIRRTLGGISTDTQYF. The V and J genes are TRBV6-2 or TRBV6-3 and TRBJ2-3; a possible D gene is TRBD2 (6 bases). V was shortened by 10 bases and J by 0 bases, with 23 bases between the two germline ends. The CDR3 extends over 17 amino acids. CDR1 and CDR2 from the germline V gene are MNHEY and SVGEGT.

This clonotype was observed many times. This chain joins TRBV20-1 and TRBJ2-3, with D possibly matching TRBD2 (6 bases). Trimming cost V 6 bases and J 0 bases, with 13 bases left between them. CDR3 size: 14 residues. The V gene's germline CDR1 is DFQATT and CDR2 SNEGSKA (reference sequence). The CDR3 protein is CSAPPSGSTDTQYF. The CDR3 DNA follows: TGCAGTGCCCCTCCCAGCGGGAGCACAGATACGCAGTATTTT.